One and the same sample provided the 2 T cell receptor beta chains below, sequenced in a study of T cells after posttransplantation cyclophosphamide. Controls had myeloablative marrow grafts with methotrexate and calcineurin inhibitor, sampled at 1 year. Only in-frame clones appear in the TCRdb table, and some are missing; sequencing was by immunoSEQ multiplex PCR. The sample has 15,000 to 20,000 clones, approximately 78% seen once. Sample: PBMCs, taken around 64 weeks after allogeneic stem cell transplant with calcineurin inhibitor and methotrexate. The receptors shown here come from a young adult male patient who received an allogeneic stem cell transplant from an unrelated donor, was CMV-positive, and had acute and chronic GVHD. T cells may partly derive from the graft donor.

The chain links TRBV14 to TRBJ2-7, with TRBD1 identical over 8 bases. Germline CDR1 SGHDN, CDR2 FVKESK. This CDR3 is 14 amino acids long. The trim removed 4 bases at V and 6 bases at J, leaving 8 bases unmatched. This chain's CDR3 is CASSPSRTGSEQYF. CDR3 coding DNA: TGTGCCAGCAGCCCCTCAAGGACAGGGAGCGAGCAGTACTTC.

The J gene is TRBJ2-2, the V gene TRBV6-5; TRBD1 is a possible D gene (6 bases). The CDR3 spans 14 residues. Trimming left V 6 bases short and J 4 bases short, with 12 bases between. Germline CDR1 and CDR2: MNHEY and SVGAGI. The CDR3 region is CASRLQGGTGELFF. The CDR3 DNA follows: TGTGCCAGCAGGTTACAGGGTGGCACCGGGGAGCTGTTTTTT.